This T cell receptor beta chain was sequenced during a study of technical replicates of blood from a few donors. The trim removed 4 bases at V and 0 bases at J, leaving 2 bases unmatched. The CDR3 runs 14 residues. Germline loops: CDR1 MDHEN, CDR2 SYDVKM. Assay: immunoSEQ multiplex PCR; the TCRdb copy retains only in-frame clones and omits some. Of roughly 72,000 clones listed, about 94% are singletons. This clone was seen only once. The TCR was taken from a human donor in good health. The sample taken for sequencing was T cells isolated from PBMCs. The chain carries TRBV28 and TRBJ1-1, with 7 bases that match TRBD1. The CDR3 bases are TGTGCCAGCAGTTACCAGGGGGTGAACACTGAAGCTTTCTTT. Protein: CASSYQGVNTEAFF.